Presented here are 17 T cell receptor beta chains from one specimen sequenced in a study of monozygotic twins with inflammatory bowel disease. TCRdb reprocessed the 5' RACE reads and stores each CDR3 protein as one record, lacking DNA. Its listing shows approximately 100,000 distinct CDR3 sequences. Sequencing was performed on blood. The receptors were gathered from a human donor with ulcerative colitis or Crohn's disease, or a healthy co-twin of an affected twin (not recorded which).

The CDR3 protein is CASSLTGGYNSPLHF. The rearrangement links TRBV7-2 to TRBJ1-6; TCRdb indicates TRBD1, and absent DNA this call remains unverified. The CDR3 sequence is 15 residues long. Germline CDR1 is SGHTA and CDR2 is FQGNSA.

V gene TRBV25-1 combines with J gene TRBJ2-3; the D gene TCRdb calls, TRBD2, cannot be checked with no DNA. Germline CDR1 is MGHDK and CDR2 is SYGVNS. The CDR3 consists of 14 residues. The CDR3 loop is CASSGQGRADTQYF. The variable domain in full, completed from reference TRBV25-1 and TRBJ2-3, reads EADIYQTPRYLVIGTGKKITLECSQTMGHDKMYWYQQDPGMELHLIHYSYGVNSTEKGDLSSESTVSRIRTEHFPLTLESARPSHTSQYLCASSGQGRADTQYFGPGTRLTVL.

V gene TRBV5-1 combines with J gene TRBJ1-4; TCRdb picks TRBD1, but there is no DNA to check that call. Germline CDR1 and CDR2: SGHRS and YFSETQ. The CDR3 is made up of 15 amino acids. This CDR3 is CASSLMGTGAEKLFF. Full variable domain (rest looked up from reference TRBV5-1 and TRBJ1-4): KAGVTQTPRYLIKTRGQQVTLSCSPISGHRSVSWYQQTPGQGLQFLFEYFSETQRNKGNFPGRFSGRQFSNSRSEMNVSTLELGDSALYLCASSLMGTGAEKLFFGSGTQLSVL.

This chain joins TRBV7-2 and TRBJ2-2; TCRdb proposes TRBD1, but this gene call is untestable without DNA. This CDR3 has 15 amino acids. Germline loops: CDR1 SGHTA, CDR2 FQGNSA. The CDR3 sequence: CASRKTGANTGELFF. The whole variable domain, remainder taken from reference TRBV7-2 and TRBJ2-2, is GAGVSQSPSNKVTEKGKDVELRCDPISGHTALYWYRQSLGQGLEFLIYFQGNSAPDKSGLPSDRFSAERTGGSVSTLTIQRTQQEDSAVYLCASRKTGANTGELFFGEGSRLTVL.

V usage is TRBV19 and J usage is TRBJ2-1; TCRdb returns TRBD1, unconfirmable since there is no DNA. The germline V gene has CDR1 LNHDA and CDR2 SQIVND (reference sequence). The CDR3 contains 15 residues. Here the CDR3 reads CASSPSGAQGDEQFF. The full variable domain, completed using reference TRBV19 and TRBJ2-1, is DGGITQSPKYLFRKEGQNVTLSCEQNLNHDAMYWYRQDPGQGLRLIYYSQIVNDFQKGDIAEGYSVSREKKESFPLTVTSAQKNPTAFYLCASSPSGAQGDEQFFGPGTRLTVL.

The rearrangement joins TRBV5-1 to TRBJ2-5; checking the TCRdb D call of TRBD2 is not possible without DNA. The CDR3 covers 18 residues. Germline values: CDR1 SGHRS, CDR2 YFSETQ. Here the CDR3 reads CASSLFLGLAGAQETQYF.

V is TRBV29-1 and J is TRBJ1-1; as DNA is missing, the TRBD1 call by TCRdb cannot be tested. CDR1 and CDR2 from the germline V gene are SQVTM and ANQGSEA. This CDR3 region has 12 residues. CDR3 amino acids: CSVEVGVTEAFF.

V is TRBV6-1 and J is TRBJ2-1; TCRdb's D gene call, TRBD1, goes unchecked for lack of DNA. The germline gives CDR1 MNHNS, CDR2 SASEGT. The CDR3 runs 16 residues. The CDR3 region is CASTTLGGQGVNEQFF.

The chain couples TRBV7-2 to TRBJ2-7. The CDR3 sequence is 13 residues long. The germline V gene encodes CDR1 SGHTA and CDR2 FQGNSA. The CDR3: CASSSRSSYEQYF.

CDR3 amino acids: CASSLAQMLAGGVVETQYF. This chain connects TRBV7-2 to TRBJ2-5; the D gene TCRdb calls, TRBD2, cannot be checked with no DNA. Germline CDR1 reads SGHTA; CDR2 reads FQGNSA. The CDR3 sequence is 19 residues long.

CDR3 in amino acids: CASSLEAGRGRPQHF. The chain uses TRBV28 and TRBJ1-5; TCRdb reports TRBD1, a call that lacks DNA to check it against. Germline V lookup: CDR1 MDHEN, CDR2 SYDVKM. This CDR3 spans 15 amino acids.

The rearrangement uses TRBV7-9 and TRBJ2-3; no DNA is available, so the TRBD2 call from TCRdb remains unchecked. The CDR3 is made up of 16 amino acids. CDR1 and CDR2 from the germline V gene are SEHNR and FQNEAQ (reference sequence). The CDR3 is CASRAGTSGRPDTQYF.

The gene calls are TRBV7-9 and TRBJ2-3. The germline V gene encodes CDR1 SEHNR and CDR2 FQNEAQ (reference sequence). The CDR3 sequence is 14 residues long. The CDR3 region is CASSLWSSTDTQYF.

This sequence joins TRBV20-1 and TRBJ2-1; the TRBD2 assignment by TCRdb is unverifiable without DNA. CDR3 size: 17 residues. Germline CDR1 DFQATT, CDR2 SNEGSKA (reference sequence). Here the CDR3 reads CSARPRTSGGSGNEQFF.

V is TRBV14 and J is TRBJ2-5. The CDR3 consists of 11 residues. Germline V gives CDR1 SGHDN, CDR2 FVKESK. The CDR3 loop is CASSQTETQYF. Full variable domain (missing parts from reference TRBV14 and TRBJ2-5): EAGVTQFPSHSVIEKGQTVTLRCDPISGHDNLYWYRRVMGKEIKFLLHFVKESKQDESGMPNNRFLAERTGGTYSTLKVQPAELEDSGVYFCASSQTETQYFGPGTRLLVL.

V gene TRBV7-8 combines with J gene TRBJ1-4; absent DNA, TCRdb's TRBD1 call cannot be checked. The CDR3 totals 13 residues. The germline V gene encodes CDR1 SGHVS and CDR2 FQNEAQ. The CDR3 here is CASSGGGQQKLFF.

The genes are TRBV27 and TRBJ2-5; without DNA, the TCRdb call of TRBD2 cannot be checked. This CDR3 spans 15 amino acids. Germline V gives CDR1 MNHEY, CDR2 SMNVEV (reference sequence). CDR3 region: CASSPGLAGRETQYF.